This T cell receptor (beta chain) was identified during a study of CD8+ T cells in alopecia areata. Study-wide context: Treatment comprised oral tofacitinib, 5 to 10 mg twice daily, in treated patients.

Concerning this clone: What it binds is unknown. Different DNA sequences within this sample yield the same CDR3.

Findings and caveats of the study: Many of the expanded lesional clones endured in scalp and blood while on tofacitinib.

Following RNA extraction, reverse transcription yielded cDNA that acted as the sequencing template. The protocol was immunoSEQ multiplex PCR, while the TCRdb copy is restricted to in-frame clones and leaves out a portion. The sample lists under 250,000 clones, about three fifths occurring once. The sample's treatment: oral pan-JAK inhibitor, 5-10 mg twice daily. The CDR3 has 11 amino acids. V lost 4 bases, J lost 4 bases, and 4 bases lay in between. Germline V lookup: CDR1 MGHDK, CDR2 SYGVNS. Sequenced material: CD4+ T cells sorted from blood, taken at week 4, from a patient treated with tofacitinib. This chain uses TRBV25-1 with TRBJ1-2; D is unresolved. The TCR was taken from a human donor with alopecia areata. The CDR3 DNA reads TGTGCCAGCAGTGGCGGCTATGGCTACACCTTC. It is translated as CASSGGYGYTF.